This T cell receptor (beta chain) comes out of a study of T cell responses to AZD1222 COVID-19 vaccine. Study-wide findings and caveats: Clonal diversity may have been underestimated in mostly white British donors.

Trimming at V came to 7 bases and at J to 7 bases, leaving 6 bases not matched to a gene. The CDR3 length is 13 residues. The protocol was immunoSEQ multiplex PCR, while the TCRdb copy is restricted to in-frame clones and leaves out a portion. Counted here are about 70,000 clones, about 90% occurring once; the ten biggest clones make up under 1.5%. This clone turned up a few times. The antigen remains undetermined. Source: peripheral blood, taken 28 days after the second AZD1222 dose. The TCR comes from an adult who received the AZD1222 COVID-19 vaccine. J is TRBJ2-1 and V is TRBV12-3 or TRBV12-4, with 8 bases that match TRBD2. The CDR3 loop reads CASKTGTSNEQFF. CDR3 DNA sequence: TGTGCCAGCAAGACCGGGACTAGTAATGAGCAGTTCTTC.